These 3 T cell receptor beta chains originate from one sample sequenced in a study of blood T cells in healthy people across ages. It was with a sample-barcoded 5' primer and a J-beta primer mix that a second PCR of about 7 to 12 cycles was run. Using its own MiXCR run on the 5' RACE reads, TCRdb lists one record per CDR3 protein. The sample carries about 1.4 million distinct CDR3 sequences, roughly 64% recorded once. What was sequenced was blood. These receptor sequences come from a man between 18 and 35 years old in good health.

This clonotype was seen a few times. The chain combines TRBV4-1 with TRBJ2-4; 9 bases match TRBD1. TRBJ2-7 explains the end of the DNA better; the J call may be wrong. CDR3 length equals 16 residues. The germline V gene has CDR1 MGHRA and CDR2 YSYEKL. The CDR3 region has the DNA TGCGCCAGCAGCCAAGAGGAGGACAGGGGCCGCTACGAGCAGTACTTC. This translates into CASSQEEDRGRYEQYF.

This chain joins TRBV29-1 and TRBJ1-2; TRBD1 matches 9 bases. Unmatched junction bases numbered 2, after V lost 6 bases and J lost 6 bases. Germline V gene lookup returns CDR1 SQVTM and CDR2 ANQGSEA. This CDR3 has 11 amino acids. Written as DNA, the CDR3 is TGCAGCGTGACAGGGGGTGATGGCTACACCTTC. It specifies CSVTGGDGYTF.

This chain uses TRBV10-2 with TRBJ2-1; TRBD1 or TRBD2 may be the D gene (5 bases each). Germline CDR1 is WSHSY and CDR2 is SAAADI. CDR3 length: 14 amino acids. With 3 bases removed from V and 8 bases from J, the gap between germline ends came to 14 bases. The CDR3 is CASSDRGPGDEQFF. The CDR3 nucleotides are TGCGCCAGCAGTGATCGGGGCCCCGGGGATGAGCAGTTCTTC.